One and the same sample provided the 31 T cell receptor beta chains below, sequenced in a study of shared clonotypes between healthy human individuals (dated by TCRdb to 2020 to 2022). Library construction relied on the immunoSEQ multiplex PCR assay. TCRdb's version of the immuneACCESS table is confined to in-frame rearrangements and falls short of the full clone set. An unresolved V gene accounts for under half of the shortfall where checked; the remainder is of unknown origin. Recorded for this sample are around 2.1 million clones; around 95% of them occurred a single time. 0.1% to 0.15% of the sample lies in the top ten. Sequenced input: naive CD4+ T cells sorted from blood. What this sample's cell subset or site label stands for: CD45RA+ positively selected. The receptors were sampled from a man younger than 35 in good health.

J is TRBJ2-1 and V is TRBV11-2, with D perhaps TRBD2 (6 bases). Looked up from germline, CDR1 is SGHAT and CDR2 is FQNNGV. Trimming pared 4 bases from V and 1 base from J, leaving 20 bases between. This CDR3 region has 18 residues. The CDR3 reads CASSSQAGLGGSYNEQFF. CDR3 in DNA: TGTGCCAGCAGCTCGCAGGCAGGGTTGGGAGGATCCTACAATGAGCAGTTCTTC. Drawing the rest from reference TRBV11-2 and TRBJ2-1, the complete variable domain is EAGVAQSPRYKIIEKRQSVAFWCNPISGHATLYWYQQILGQGPKLLIQFQNNGVVDDSQLPKDRFSAERLKGVDSTLKIQPAKLEDSAVYLCASSSQAGLGGSYNEQFFGPGTRLTVL.

This clone was seen once. V usage is TRBV5-1 and J usage is TRBJ2-1; the D gene could be TRBD1 or TRBD2 (5 bases each). V was shortened by 0 bases and J by 4 bases, with 17 bases between the two germline ends. Per germline, CDR1 SGHRS and CDR2 YFSETQ. The length of the CDR3 is 17 residues. The CDR3 sequence: CASSLAFGGSTYNEQFF. The CDR3 DNA reads TGCGCCAGCAGCTTGGCCTTTGGGGGATCCACTTACAATGAGCAGTTCTTC. Complete variable domain (other parts from reference TRBV5-1 and TRBJ2-1): KAGVTQTPRYLIKTRGQQVTLSCSPISGHRSVSWYQQTPGQGLQFLFEYFSETQRNKGNFPGRFSGRQFSNSRSEMNVSTLELGDSALYLCASSLAFGGSTYNEQFFGPGTRLTVL.

The V call is TRBV2, the J call TRBJ2-4; D gene ambiguous. With 7 bases removed from V and 1 base from J, the gap between germline ends came to 5 bases. CDR1 is SNHLY and CDR2 is FYNNEI in the germline V gene. The CDR3 is made up of 12 amino acids. As DNA, the CDR3 is TGTGCCAGCACCCTCGCCAAAAACATTCAGTACTTC. The encoded protein is CASTLAKNIQYF.

The chain has TRBV27 and TRBJ1-6; D uncertain. Trimming left V 6 bases short and J 7 bases short, with 16 bases between. This CDR3 is 15 amino acids long. From germline, CDR1 is MNHEY and CDR2 SMNVEV (reference sequence). In DNA form, the CDR3 reads TGTGCCAGCAGCCCTCAAGTGGGCCTGAATTCACCCCTCCACTTT. Translating it yields CASSPQVGLNSPLHF.

The chain joins TRBV5-1 to TRBJ1-6; 7 bases fit TRBD1. Trimming cost V 5 bases and J 4 bases; bases outside gene matches: 6. The CDR3 covers 15 residues. Germline V gives CDR1 SGHRS, CDR2 YFSETQ. CDR3 in amino acids: CASRPGTDYNSPLHF. The CDR3 bases are TGCGCCAGCAGACCAGGGACAGATTATAATTCACCCCTCCACTTT. Full variable domain (outside the CDR3, taken from reference TRBV5-1 and TRBJ1-6): KAGVTQTPRYLIKTRGQQVTLSCSPISGHRSVSWYQQTPGQGLQFLFEYFSETQRNKGNFPGRFSGRQFSNSRSEMNVSTLELGDSALYLCASRPGTDYNSPLHFGNGTRLTVT.

Concerning this clone: This same CDR3 is encoded by further DNA sequences in the sample. This chain joins TRBV11-3 and TRBJ2-5; D perhaps matches TRBD2 (6 bases). Germline CDR1 and CDR2: SGHNT and YENEEA. This CDR3 region has 13 residues. V lost 3 bases, J lost 2 bases, and 7 bases lay in between. As DNA, the CDR3 is TGTGCCAGCAGCTTCGGGGGACAAGAGACCCAGTACTTC. This encodes CASSFGGQETQYF.

The chain has TRBV5-1 and TRBJ2-2; D gene uncertain. V lost 2 bases and J lost 4, with 12 bases in between. CDR1 is SGHRS, CDR2 YFSETQ, per germline. CDR3 length equals 15 residues. The CDR3 nucleotides read TGCGCCAGCAGCTTATACAGCATGGGCACCGGGGAGCTGTTTTTT. It encodes CASSLYSMGTGELFF. Drawing the rest from reference TRBV5-1 and TRBJ2-2, the complete variable domain is KAGVTQTPRYLIKTRGQQVTLSCSPISGHRSVSWYQQTPGQGLQFLFEYFSETQRNKGNFPGRFSGRQFSNSRSEMNVSTLELGDSALYLCASSLYSMGTGELFFGEGSRLTVL.

The genes are TRBV18 and TRBJ2-6, with a tentative D call TRBD2 (7 bases). There are 18 residues in the CDR3. Trimming removed 3 bases from V and 1 base from J, with 16 bases in between. Germline V gene lookup returns CDR1 KGHSH and CDR2 LQKENI. The CDR3 nucleotides are TGTGCCAGCTCACCTGGGGGGGCTCCTACTTCTGGGGCCAACGTCCTGACTTTC. Translating it yields CASSPGGAPTSGANVLTF.

The V and J genes are TRBV5-1 and TRBJ2-1, with D possibly being TRBD2 (5 bases). This CDR3 comprises 15 residues. Germline V gives CDR1 SGHRS, CDR2 YFSETQ. Trimming shortened V by 1 base and J by 9 bases, and 17 bases separated the two germline ends. The CDR3, as DNA: TGCGCCAGCAGCTTGACTGGGGTGAGGGAGAGTGAGCAGTTCTTC. Encoded protein: CASSLTGVRESEQFF.

The V and J genes are TRBV19 and TRBJ2-1; 10 bases agree with TRBD2. Unmatched junction bases numbered 7, after V lost 3 bases and J lost 8 bases. CDR1 LNHDA and CDR2 SQIVND come from the germline V gene (reference sequence). This CDR3 region has 15 residues. The CDR3 DNA is TGTGCCAGTAGTATCGCGGCTAGCGGGAGTCATGAGCAGTTCTTC. It specifies CASSIAASGSHEQFF.

CDR3 residues: CASSRAADNEQFF. The CDR3 DNA is TGTGCCAGCTCACGGGCAGCGGACAATGAGCAGTTCTTC. This sequence joins TRBV18 and TRBJ2-1, with D possibly matching TRBD2 (5 bases). Trimming took 4 bases from V and 5 from J, leaving 9 bases between them. Germline V gene lookup returns CDR1 KGHSH and CDR2 LQKENI. This CDR3 is 13 amino acids long.

Notes on this clone: This sample includes further DNA sequences coding for the same CDR3. As DNA, the CDR3 is TGTGCCAGCTCACCGATGGGGCAAGAGACCCAGTACTTC. Amino acid sequence: CASSPMGQETQYF. The chain combines TRBV18 with TRBJ2-5; no firm D call. Per the germline V gene, CDR1 is KGHSH and CDR2 is LQKENI. The CDR3 is made up of 13 amino acids. The ends were cut back, 3 bases at V and 2 bases at J, with 7 bases in the middle. The full variable domain, completed using reference TRBV18 and TRBJ2-5, is NAGVMQNPRHLVRRRGQEARLRCSPMKGHSHVYWYRQLPEEGLKFMVYLQKENIIDESGMPKERFSAEFPKEGPSILRIQQVVRGDSAAYFCASSPMGQETQYFGPGTRLLVL.

The genes are TRBV30 and TRBJ1-4; D is unclear. V lost 4 bases and J lost 3, with 6 bases in between. The CDR3 length is 12 residues. Germline-derived CDR1 and CDR2 are GTSNPN and SVGIG (reference sequence). The CDR3 region is CAWNSPNEKLFF. The CDR3 DNA follows: TGTGCCTGGAATTCCCCTAATGAAAAACTGTTTTTT.

The chain combines TRBV10-1 with TRBJ2-2, with D perhaps matching TRBD2 (6 bases). V was cut by 5 bases and J by 6 bases, with 16 bases left in between. Germline values: CDR1 WNHNN, CDR2 SYGVQD (reference sequence). The CDR3 length is 15 residues. CDR3 nucleotides: TGCGCCAGCAGTCAAGGGACTCTATTATCCGGGGAGCTGTTTTTT. It translates to CASSQGTLLSGELFF.

This rearrangement joins TRBV18 to TRBJ1-3; D possibly corresponds to TRBD1 (5 bases). The germline V gene has CDR1 KGHSH and CDR2 LQKENI. The CDR3 loop spans 15 amino acids. V lost 4 bases and J 4 bases, leaving 14 bases between the germline ends. The CDR3 nucleotides are TGTGCCAGCTCACGGACTGACAGTGAGGGAAACACCATATATTTT. Its protein is CASSRTDSEGNTIYF. The full variable domain, rest sourced from reference TRBV18 and TRBJ1-3, is NAGVMQNPRHLVRRRGQEARLRCSPMKGHSHVYWYRQLPEEGLKFMVYLQKENIIDESGMPKERFSAEFPKEGPSILRIQQVVRGDSAAYFCASSRTDSEGNTIYFGEGSWLTVV.

The chain is built from TRBV28 and TRBJ1-6, with TRBD1 matching 7 bases. Germline V gene sequence: CDR1 MDHEN, CDR2 SYDVKM. This CDR3 has 17 residues. After removal of 5 bases from V and 0 bases from J, the junction contained 7 bases not matched to a gene. For the CDR3, the DNA is TGTGCCAGCAGTCTTACTGCAGGGGGCTCCTATAATTCACCCCTCCACTTT. Residues: CASSLTAGGSYNSPLHF.

CDR3 bases: TGTGCCAGCGCGGCTATTCCGAACACTGAAGCTTTCTTT. This sequence encodes CASAAIPNTEAFF. This chain joins TRBV11-1 and TRBJ1-1; D ambiguous. With 8 bases removed from V and 1 base from J, the gap between germline ends came to 11 bases. Germline V gene data show CDR1 as SGHAT and CDR2 as FQDESV (reference sequence). This CDR3 has 13 residues.

J is TRBJ2-7 and V is TRBV19, with 8 positions matching TRBD1. Germline assignment: CDR1 LNHDA and CDR2 SQIVND (reference sequence). CDR3 length: 15 amino acids. After removal of 5 bases from V and 6 bases from J, the junction contained 12 bases not matched to a gene. The CDR3 sequence: CASSYGLQGAGEQYF. The CDR3 nucleotides read TGTGCCAGTAGTTATGGGCTGCAGGGGGCGGGCGAGCAGTACTTC.

With respect to this clone: Other DNA sequences of this sample code for an identical CDR3. This chain joins TRBV2 and TRBJ2-7; D is unclear. This CDR3 is 10 amino acids long. Trimming took off 6 bases at V and 2 bases at J, with 2 bases between the two ends. Germline CDR1 is SNHLY and CDR2 is FYNNEI. The CDR3 DNA reads TGTGCCAGCAGAACCTACGAGCAGTACTTC. The encoded protein is CASRTYEQYF. Full variable domain (outside the CDR3, taken from reference TRBV2 and TRBJ2-7): EPEVTQTPSHQVTQMGQEVILRCVPISNHLYFYWYRQILGQKVEFLVSFYNNEISEKSEIFDDQFSVERPDGSNFTLKIRSTKLEDSAMYFCASRTYEQYFGPGTRLTVT.

This sequence joins TRBV28 and TRBJ1-4; no clear D. The CDR3 contains 14 residues. Germline CDR1 is MDHEN and CDR2 is SYDVKM. The V end was cut by 4 bases, the J end by 2 bases, with 8 bases between. In DNA form, the CDR3 reads TGTGCCAGCAGTTCCTATTTGACTAATGAAAAACTGTTTTTT. Protein: CASSSYLTNEKLFF.

CDR3 sequence reads: CATSRDAVPSTDTQYF. The CDR3 region has the DNA TGTGCCACCAGCAGAGATGCGGTACCTAGCACAGATACGCAGTATTTT. The chain combines TRBV15 with TRBJ2-3; D call uncertain. The V gene lost 0 bases and the J gene lost 0 bases, with 10 bases spanning the gap. The CDR3 runs 16 residues. Germline CDR1 reads LNHNV; CDR2 reads YYDKDF (reference sequence).

The rearrangement joins TRBV7-8 to TRBJ1-1; D remains unclear. Trimming shortened V by 3 bases and J by 4 bases, and 12 bases separated the two germline ends. The CDR3 has 14 amino acids. Germline-derived CDR1 and CDR2 are SGHVS and FQNEAQ. CDR3 residues: CASSFNPRGTEAFF. The CDR3 coding sequence is TGTGCCAGCAGCTTTAATCCTCGGGGCACTGAAGCTTTCTTT.

The chain carries TRBV20-1 and TRBJ1-5; D gene ambiguous. Trimming took 7 bases from V and 6 from J, leaving 10 bases between them. Germline V gene data show CDR1 as DFQATT and CDR2 as SNEGSKA (reference sequence). The CDR3 covers 11 residues. The CDR3 coding sequence is TGCAGTGTGGCCCGGGGTCAGCCCCAGCATTTT. This sequence encodes CSVARGQPQHF.

The chain uses TRBV5-6 and TRBJ1-4, with 7 bases fitting TRBD1. Germline CDR1 reads SGHDT; CDR2 reads YYEEEE. With V trimmed by 4 bases and J by 4 bases, 7 bases remained unmatched. The length of the CDR3 is 15 residues. This CDR3 reads CASSTIGTVNEKLFF. For the CDR3, the DNA is TGTGCCAGCAGCACTATTGGGACAGTTAATGAAAAACTGTTTTTT.

The chain recombines TRBV6-5 with TRBJ2-1, with 10 bases aligning to TRBD2. V lost 10 bases and J lost 10; bases outside the gene matches: 16. Germline assignment: CDR1 MNHEY and CDR2 SVGAGI. CDR3 length: 15 amino acids. Written as DNA, the CDR3 is TGTGCCACCACGTCGGTCTCTAGCGGGGGAGGGGAGCAGTTCTTC. It codes for CATTSVSSGGGEQFF.

This chain connects TRBV11-2 to TRBJ1-6, with 8 bases lining up with TRBD1. Germline loops: CDR1 SGHAT, CDR2 FQNNGV. The CDR3 is made up of 15 amino acids. Trimming took 1 base from V and 9 from J; bases not matched to a gene: 5. CDR3 bases: TGTGCCAGCAGCTTAGTCAACAGGGGGACTTCACCCCTCCACTTT. This codes for CASSLVNRGTSPLHF.

CDR3 region: CASSLGTLESSPLHF. The CDR3 region has the DNA TGCGCCAGCAGCTTGGGGACCCTGGAGAGTTCACCCCTCCACTTT. This sequence joins TRBV5-1 and TRBJ1-6; D unclear. Germline CDR1 and CDR2: SGHRS and YFSETQ. Trimming pared 0 bases from V and 9 bases from J, leaving 13 bases between. CDR3 size: 15 residues. The variable domain in full, completed from reference TRBV5-1 and TRBJ1-6, reads KAGVTQTPRYLIKTRGQQVTLSCSPISGHRSVSWYQQTPGQGLQFLFEYFSETQRNKGNFPGRFSGRQFSNSRSEMNVSTLELGDSALYLCASSLGTLESSPLHFGNGTRLTVT.

CDR3: CASSYRDRGLEKLFF. Here the CDR3 DNA reads TGTGCCAGCAGTTACCGGGACAGGGGGCTTGAAAAACTGTTTTTT. The chain uses TRBV6-5 and TRBJ1-4; 12 bases line up with TRBD1. The CDR3 extends over 15 amino acids. Germline loops: CDR1 MNHEY, CDR2 SVGAGI. Trimming at V came to 2 bases and at J to 7 bases, leaving 2 bases not matched to a gene.

The chain links TRBV5-6 to TRBJ1-1; D ambiguous. Trimming pared 1 base from V and 4 bases from J, leaving 5 bases between. CDR1 is SGHDT, CDR2 YYEEEE, per germline. The CDR3 is made up of 12 amino acids. The CDR3 coding sequence is TGTGCCAGCAGCTTGACCCGCACTGAAGCTTTCTTT. Translated: CASSLTRTEAFF.

A remark on this clone: This CDR3 is also generated by other DNA sequences in the sample. The rearrangement joins TRBV7-2 to TRBJ2-7; TRBD2 matches 8 bases. The V gene's germline CDR1 is SGHTA and CDR2 FQGNSA. CDR3 length: 15 amino acids. V was clipped by 5 bases and J by 0 bases; unmatched bases: 6. Here the CDR3 reads CASSLRGESSYEQYF. DNA of the CDR3: TGTGCCAGCAGCCTGCGGGGGGAAAGCTCCTACGAGCAGTACTTC.

This sequence joins TRBV13 and TRBJ2-1, with 7 bases fitting TRBD1. Germline CDR1 PRHDT, CDR2 FYEKMQ (reference sequence). With V trimmed by 4 bases and J by 10 bases, 1 base remained unmatched. The CDR3 is 11 amino acids. The CDR3 loop reads CASSSDREQFF. The CDR3, as DNA: TGTGCCAGCAGCTCGGACAGGGAGCAGTTCTTC.